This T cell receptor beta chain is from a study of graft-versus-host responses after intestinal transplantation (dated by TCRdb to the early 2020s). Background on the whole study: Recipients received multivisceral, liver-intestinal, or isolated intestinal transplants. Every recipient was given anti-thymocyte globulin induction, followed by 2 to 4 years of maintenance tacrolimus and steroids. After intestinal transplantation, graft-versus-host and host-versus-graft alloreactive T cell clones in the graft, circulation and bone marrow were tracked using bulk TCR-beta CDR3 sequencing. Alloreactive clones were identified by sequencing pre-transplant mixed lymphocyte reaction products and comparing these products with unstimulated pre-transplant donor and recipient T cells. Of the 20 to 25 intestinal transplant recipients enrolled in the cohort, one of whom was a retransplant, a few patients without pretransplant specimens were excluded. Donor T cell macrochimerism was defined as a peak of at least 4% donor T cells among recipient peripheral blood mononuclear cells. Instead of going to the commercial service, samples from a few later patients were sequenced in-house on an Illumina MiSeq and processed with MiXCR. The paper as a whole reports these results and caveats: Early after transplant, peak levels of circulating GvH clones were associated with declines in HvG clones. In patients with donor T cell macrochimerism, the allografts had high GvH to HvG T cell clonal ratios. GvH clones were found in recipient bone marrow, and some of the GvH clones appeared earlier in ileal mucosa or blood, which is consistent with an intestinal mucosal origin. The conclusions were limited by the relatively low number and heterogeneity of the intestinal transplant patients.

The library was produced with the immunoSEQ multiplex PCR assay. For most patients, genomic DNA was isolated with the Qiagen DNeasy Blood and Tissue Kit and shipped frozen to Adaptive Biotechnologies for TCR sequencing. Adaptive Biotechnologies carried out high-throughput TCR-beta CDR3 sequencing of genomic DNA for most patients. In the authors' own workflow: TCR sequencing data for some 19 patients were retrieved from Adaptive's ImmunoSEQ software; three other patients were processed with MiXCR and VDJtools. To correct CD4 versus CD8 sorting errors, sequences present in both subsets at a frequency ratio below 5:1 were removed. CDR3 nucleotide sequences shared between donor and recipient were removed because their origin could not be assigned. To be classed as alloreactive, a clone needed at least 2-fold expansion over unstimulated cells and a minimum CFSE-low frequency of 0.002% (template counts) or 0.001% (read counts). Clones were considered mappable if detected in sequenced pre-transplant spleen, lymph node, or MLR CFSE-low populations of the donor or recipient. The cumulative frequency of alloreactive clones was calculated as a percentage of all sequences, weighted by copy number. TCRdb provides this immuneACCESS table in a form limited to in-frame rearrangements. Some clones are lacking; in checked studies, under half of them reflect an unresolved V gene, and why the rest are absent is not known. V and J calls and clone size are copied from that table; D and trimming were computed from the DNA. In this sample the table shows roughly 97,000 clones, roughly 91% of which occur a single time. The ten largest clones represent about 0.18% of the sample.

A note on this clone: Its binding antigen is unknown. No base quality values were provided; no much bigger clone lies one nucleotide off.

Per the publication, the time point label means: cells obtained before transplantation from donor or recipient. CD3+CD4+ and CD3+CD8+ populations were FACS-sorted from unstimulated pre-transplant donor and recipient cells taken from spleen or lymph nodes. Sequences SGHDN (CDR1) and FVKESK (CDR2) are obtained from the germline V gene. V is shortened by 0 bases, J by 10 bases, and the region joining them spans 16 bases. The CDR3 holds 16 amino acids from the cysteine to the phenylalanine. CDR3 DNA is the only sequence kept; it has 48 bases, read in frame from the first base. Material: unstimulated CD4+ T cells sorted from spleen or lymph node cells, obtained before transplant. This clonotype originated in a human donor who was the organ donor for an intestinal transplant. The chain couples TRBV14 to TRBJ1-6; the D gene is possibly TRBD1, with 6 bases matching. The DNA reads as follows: TGTGCCAGCAGCCAAGATACGGGGGGCGCAGGATCACCCCTCCACTTT. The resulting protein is CASSQDTGGAGSPLHF.